What follows describes a single T cell receptor beta chain. Its cognate antigen is unknown. Germline-derived CDR1 and CDR2 are LGHDT and YNNKEL (reference sequence). CDR3 length: 14 residues. With 4 bases clipped from V and 8 bases from J, the junction kept 4 bases outside the gene matches. The data were obtained in a study of T cell responses to AZD1222 COVID-19 vaccine. Study-level points and caveats: Repertoires in all cases were sampled only once the peak T cell response had passed. Baseline seropositivity characterized only six AZD1222 recipients. Spike regions recognized by vaccine-associated CD4 TCRs spanned the protein, led by 160-218 and 743-854. Possibly, clonal diversity was underestimated; donors were largely white British and included more females.

TCRdb keeps only in-frame clones here, not all; method: immunoSEQ multiplex PCR. In the table there are 65,000 to 85,000 clones, 90% of which are singletons. The sample consisted of peripheral blood, taken on day 0 of AZD1222 vaccination. V and J are TRBV3-1 (or the pseudogene TRBV3-2) and TRBJ1-6, with 8 bases matching TRBD1. The TCR was taken from an adult in good health. CDR3 residues: CASSRTGSYSPLHF. Here the CDR3 DNA reads TGTGCCAGCAGCCGGACAGGGTCATATTCACCCCTCCACTTT.